The next 14 T cell receptor beta chains were all read from a single sample in a study of identical twins. One entry per CDR3 protein results from TCRdb running MiXCR on the 5' RACE reads. This sample has hundreds of thousands of distinct CDR3 sequences, with roughly 8% found just once. Separately, the same data were catalogued under a study of yellow fever vaccine responses in identical twins.

Sequencing used PBMCs. These receptors were collected from a young woman in good health.

V is TRBV7-2 and J is TRBJ2-5; TRBD1 agrees at 11 bases. CDR1 is SGHTA, CDR2 FQGNSA, per germline. CDR3 length: 15 amino acids. The J segment lost 9 bases and the V segment lost 1 base, leaving 7 bases of the junction unmatched. CDR3 bases: TGTGCCAGCAGCTTAGGGACAGGGGGCGCTTTGTCCCAGTACTTC. Translating it yields CASSLGTGGALSQYF. The variable domain in full, with the rest retrieved from reference TRBV7-2 and TRBJ2-5, is GAGVSQSPSNKVTEKGKDVELRCDPISGHTALYWYRQSLGQGLEFLIYFQGNSAPDKSGLPSDRFSAERTGGSVSTLTIQRTQQEDSAVYLCASSLGTGGALSQYFGPGTRLLVL.

This clonotype occurred a few times. The V gene is TRBV29-1, the J gene TRBJ1-4; D uncertain. Trimming stripped 5 bases from V and 0 bases from J, with 10 bases between. Germline V gene sequence: CDR1 SQVTM, CDR2 ANQGSEA. The CDR3 extends over 14 amino acids. The CDR3 is CSVYGRTTNEKLFF. CDR3 DNA sequence: TGCAGCGTTTACGGCAGAACAACTAATGAAAAACTGTTTTTT.

This clonotype was found a few times. The rearrangement joins TRBV28 to TRBJ1-1; D is possibly TRBD1 (5 bases). From germline, CDR1 is MDHEN and CDR2 SYDVKM. V shed 6 bases and J shed 1 base, with 15 bases lying between them. CDR3 length: 15 amino acids. CDR3 nucleotides: TGTGCCAGCAGGAACGAACCAACAGGGAACACTGAAGCTTTCTTT. Its translation: CASRNEPTGNTEAFF.

The table lists this clonotype with many counts. This chain connects TRBV24-1 to TRBJ2-2, with D perhaps matching TRBD1 (6 bases). Germline loops: CDR1 KGHDR, CDR2 SFDVKD. V lost 2 bases and J lost 8, with 20 bases in between. This CDR3 is built from 17 residues. CDR3 nucleotide sequence: TGTGCCACCAGTGATTCAACTCCGACAGGCGCGATAGGGGAGCTGTTTTTT. This sequence encodes CATSDSTPTGAIGELFF.

CDR3 nucleotide sequence: TGTGCCAGCAGCCAGACGTGGAATCGAGATACGCAGTATTTT. Translating gives CASSQTWNRDTQYF. V usage is TRBV13 and J usage is TRBJ2-3; D is unclear. Germline CDR1 PRHDT, CDR2 FYEKMQ (reference sequence). CDR3 size: 14 residues. Trimming pared 5 bases from V and 5 bases from J, leaving 14 bases between.

Only a few counts were recorded for this clonotype. The rearrangement joins TRBV7-6 to TRBJ2-3; either TRBD1 or TRBD2 may fit D (5 bases each). CDR1 is SGHVS, CDR2 FNYEAQ, per germline. The CDR3 length is 14 residues. Trimming shortened V by 7 bases and J by 2 bases, and 13 bases separated the two germline ends. The CDR3 DNA reads TGTGCCAGCACCCCCGGGGCCCTCACAGATACGCAGTATTTT. This codes for CASTPGALTDTQYF. The full variable domain, rest sourced from reference TRBV7-6 and TRBJ2-3, is GAGVSQSPRYKVTKRGQDVALRCDPISGHVSLYWYRQALGQGPEFLTYFNYEAQQDKSGLPNDRFSAERPEGSISTLTIQRTEQRDSAMYRCASTPGALTDTQYFGPGTRLTVL.

The V call is TRBV20-1, the J call TRBJ2-4, with 7 positions matching TRBD2. J gave up 3 bases and V 1 base, and 15 bases lay outside the gene matches. Germline assignment: CDR1 DFQATT and CDR2 SNEGSKA (reference sequence). The CDR3 is 18 residues long. CDR3 nucleotides: TGCAGTGCTAGAGTGGGGCGGGAGAGATTTAAGGACAAAAACATTCAGTACTTC. It codes for CSARVGRERFKDKNIQYF.

The chain recombines TRBV3-1 with TRBJ2-7, with 8 bases aligning to TRBD2. The CDR3 covers 15 residues. With V trimmed by 1 base and J by 6 bases, 8 bases remained unmatched. Germline V gene lookup returns CDR1 LGHDT and CDR2 YNNKEL (reference sequence). The CDR3 loop reads CASSQVQRELGEQYF. The DNA of the CDR3 is TGTGCCAGCAGCCAAGTTCAGCGGGAGCTGGGCGAGCAGTACTTC.

This clonotype was picked up a small number of times. The chain carries TRBV5-1 and TRBJ1-6; no definite D call. Trimming shortened V by 2 bases and J by 3 bases, and 27 bases separated the two germline ends. CDR1 and CDR2 (germline): SGHRS, YFSETQ. The CDR3 is made up of 21 amino acids. The DNA for the CDR3 is TGCGCCAGCAGCTTACGTTTCTGGGGTAAAGACCGTCTCCTCTATAATTCACCCCTCCACTTT. This codes for CASSLRFWGKDRLLYNSPLHF.

The chain carries TRBV6-1 and TRBJ2-1; TRBD1 matches at 10 bases. Trimming took 6 bases from V and 3 from J; bases not matched to a gene: 5. This CDR3 comprises 15 residues. Per germline, CDR1 MNHNS and CDR2 SASEGT. DNA of the CDR3: TGTGCCAGCAGGGCCGGGACAGGGGACTACAATGAGCAGTTCTTC. Residues: CASRAGTGDYNEQFF.

Written as DNA, the CDR3 is TGTGCCAGCAGCCAAGGGGGTTTCGGGGAGCTGTTTTTT. Amino acids: CASSQGGFGELFF. The gene calls are TRBV3-1 and TRBJ2-2; D is ambiguous. The CDR3 runs to 13 residues. V lost 1 base and J 7 bases, leaving 7 bases between the germline ends. Germline-derived CDR1 and CDR2 are LGHDT and YNNKEL (reference sequence).

This clonotype has just a few counts. This chain links TRBV2 with TRBJ2-1; the D gene is possibly TRBD1 (5 bases). The germline V and J ends were trimmed by 6 bases and 4 bases, with 10 bases remaining between them. Looked up from germline, CDR1 is SNHLY and CDR2 is FYNNEI. The CDR3 length is 13 residues. CDR3 DNA sequence: TGTGCCAGCAGGGTTACAGGTTACAATGAGCAGTTCTTC. Its protein product is CASRVTGYNEQFF.

This clonotype was seen repeatedly, ten times or more. This chain connects TRBV5-1 to TRBJ2-7; TRBD2 matches 11 bases. This CDR3 spans 14 amino acids. The junction had 10 bases not matched to a gene; V was cut back by 4 bases and J by 10 bases. Per germline, CDR1 SGHRS and CDR2 YFSETQ. This chain's CDR3 is CASSPGTSGAFQYF. CDR3 DNA sequence: TGCGCCAGCAGCCCAGGGACTAGCGGAGCCTTTCAGTACTTC.

There are a few counts of this clonotype. The chain links TRBV7-9 to TRBJ2-2; possible D gene TRBD1, 7 bases. Trimming left V 5 bases short and J 4 bases short, with 17 bases between. Germline CDR1 is SEHNR and CDR2 is FQNEAQ (reference sequence). There are 16 residues in the CDR3. The CDR3 spells CASSQGGVALTGELFF. The CDR3 DNA follows: TGTGCCAGCAGCCAGGGGGGAGTAGCGCTCACCGGGGAGCTGTTTTTT.